The 15 T cell receptor beta chains in this list originate from one sample, sequenced in a study of preoperative IRX-2 immunotherapy in early breast cancer (dated 2019 in TCRdb). This specimen's treatment or condition label, interpreted: preoperative locoregional IRX-2 cytokine immunotherapy. The library was built by means of the immunoSEQ multiplex PCR assay. TCRdb retrieved this table from immuneACCESS and kept in-frame rearrangements only. Not all clones are present; in checked studies, unresolved V genes account for under half, and no reason is known for the remainder. Present in this sample are 6,500 to 9,500 clones, over 75% of which were seen just once. The ten most abundant clones make up approximately 16% of the sample. The sequenced sample was tumor tissue, obtained after IRX-2 immunotherapy. The receptor source for this set is a human donor with breast cancer.

V gene TRBV19 combines with J gene TRBJ1-2, with D possibly matching TRBD1 (6 bases). The CDR3 length is 15 residues. From germline, CDR1 is LNHDA and CDR2 SQIVND (reference sequence). Trimming took 3 bases from V and 2 from J, leaving 13 bases between them. In DNA form, the CDR3 reads TGTGCCAGTAGTATGGGGGGCCGGGCCAACTATGGCTACACCTTC. It is translated as CASSMGGRANYGYTF.

The V call is TRBV28, the J call TRBJ1-5; a weak D match, TRBD1 (5 bases). Germline CDR1 and CDR2: MDHEN and SYDVKM. The ends were cut back, 1 base at V and 8 bases at J, with 9 bases in the middle. The CDR3 totals 13 residues. The CDR3 loop is CASSLSGPEPQHF. The CDR3, as DNA: TGTGCCAGCAGTTTATCGGGACCTGAGCCCCAGCATTTT.

This chain links TRBV29-1 with TRBJ1-3; D may be TRBD1 (5 bases). V shed 7 bases and J shed 2 bases, with 15 bases lying between them. CDR3 size: 14 residues. Germline V CDR1 and CDR2: SQVTM, ANQGSEA. The CDR3 sequence: CSALEGATGNTIYF. The CDR3 region has the DNA TGCAGCGCCCTGGAAGGGGCTACTGGAAACACCATATATTTT.

This rearrangement joins TRBV19 to TRBJ1-2, with D possibly being TRBD1 (6 bases). This CDR3 has 17 amino acids. With 2 bases removed from V and 4 bases from J, the gap between germline ends came to 20 bases. The germline gives CDR1 LNHDA, CDR2 SQIVND (reference sequence). The DNA of the CDR3 is TGTGCCAGTAGTATAACATCGACAGGAGGGGAGGCCTATGGCTACACCTTC. Translation gives CASSITSTGGEAYGYTF.

The rearrangement joins TRBV28 to TRBJ1-1; D might be TRBD1 (5 bases). The V end was cut by 4 bases, the J end by 4 bases, with 7 bases between. The CDR3 totals 12 residues. Germline lookup yields CDR1 MDHEN and CDR2 SYDVKM. CDR3 loop: CASSSRVTEAFF. CDR3 DNA: TGTGCCAGCAGTTCCAGGGTCACTGAAGCTTTCTTT. The full variable domain, completed using reference TRBV28 and TRBJ1-1, is DVKVTQSSRYLVKRTGEKVFLECVQDMDHENMFWYRQDPGLGLRLIYFSYDVKMKEKGDIPEGYSVSREKKERFSLILESASTNQTSMYLCASSSRVTEAFFGQGTRLTVV.

V gene TRBV6-8 combines with J gene TRBJ2-7; the match to TRBD1 covers 7 bases. There are 14 residues in the CDR3. V was pared by 6 bases and J by 0 bases, with 5 bases of the junction left unmatched. The germline gives CDR1 MNHGY, CDR2 SAAAGT. The CDR3, as DNA: TGTGCCAGCAGGAGCCGGGACAGCTCCTACGAGCAGTACTTC. It codes for CASRSRDSSYEQYF.

This CDR3 reads CASHLAGDYEQYF. In DNA form, the CDR3 reads TGTGCTAGTCACCTAGCGGGGGACTACGAGCAGTACTTC. This chain joins TRBV12-5 and TRBJ2-7; 10 nucleotides match TRBD2. The V gene's germline CDR1 is LGHNT and CDR2 FRNRAP. V shed 8 bases and J 3 bases; nucleotides not matched to a gene: 4. This CDR3 is built from 13 residues.

For the CDR3, the DNA is TGTGCCACCAGCAGAGGCCACAGTGCCCCGGGGGTGCCCCAGCATTTT. Its protein product is CATSRGHSAPGVPQHF. V is TRBV15 and J is TRBJ1-5, with D perhaps TRBD1 (5 bases). The CDR3 is 16 residues long. The V end was cut by 1 base, the J end by 9 bases, with 19 bases between. Germline-derived CDR1 and CDR2 are LNHNV and YYDKDF (reference sequence).

V and J are TRBV6-8 and TRBJ2-5; maybe TRBD2 (6 bases). CDR1 is MNHGY and CDR2 is SAAAGT in the germline V gene. The V and J ends lost 8 bases and 2 bases respectively, with 24 bases between them. The CDR3 loop spans 17 amino acids. The CDR3 bases are TGTGCCAGCTTTAAACTTGGGGCAGGTGGAGGGCAAGAGACCCAGTACTTC. It encodes CASFKLGAGGGQETQYF.

This clone was counted a single time. The gene calls are TRBV18 and TRBJ2-7; perhaps TRBD1 as D (6 bases). The CDR3 runs to 16 residues. The germline CDR1 and CDR2 sequences are KGHSH and LQKENI. V was cut by 5 bases and J by 7 bases, with 24 bases left in between. Here the CDR3 reads CASSSPQGNVLGEQYF. The CDR3 coding sequence is TGTGCCAGCTCATCCCCACAGGGTAACGTTCTGGGGGAGCAGTACTTC.

This clone was seen a few times. This chain links TRBV19 with TRBJ1-3; possible D gene TRBD1, 5 bases. Germline V lookup: CDR1 LNHDA, CDR2 SQIVND (reference sequence). Trimming left V 7 bases short and J 0 bases short, with 16 bases between. This CDR3 has 16 amino acids. Written as DNA, the CDR3 is TGTGCCAGTACTACAACAGGAGGGGACTCTGGAAACACCATATATTTT. It codes for CASTTTGGDSGNTIYF.

The J gene is TRBJ1-1, the V gene TRBV28; a possible D gene is TRBD1 (5 bases). Germline-derived CDR1 and CDR2 are MDHEN and SYDVKM. Trimming pared 4 bases from V and 5 bases from J, leaving 14 bases between. The CDR3 consists of 14 residues. The CDR3 coding sequence is TGTGCCAGCAGTTCTGAGGGGAGGTGGACTGAAGCTTTCTTT. It encodes CASSSEGRWTEAFF. The whole variable domain, remainder taken from reference TRBV28 and TRBJ1-1, is DVKVTQSSRYLVKRTGEKVFLECVQDMDHENMFWYRQDPGLGLRLIYFSYDVKMKEKGDIPEGYSVSREKKERFSLILESASTNQTSMYLCASSSEGRWTEAFFGQGTRLTVV.

The rearrangement joins TRBV6-8 to TRBJ2-7, with D perhaps TRBD1 or TRBD2 (6 bases each). The CDR3 totals 14 residues. V was pared by 4 bases and J by 4 bases, with 14 bases between. Germline CDR1 is MNHGY and CDR2 is SAAAGT. The CDR3 loop reads CASSSLGGRYEQYF. CDR3 nucleotide sequence: TGTGCCAGCAGTTCCCTCGGGGGCCGATACGAGCAGTACTTC.

This chain uses TRBV5-1 with TRBJ1-1; D remains ambiguous. The CDR3 sequence is 15 residues long. Trimming shortened V by 0 bases and J by 3 bases, and 12 bases separated the two germline ends. Germline CDR1 SGHRS, CDR2 YFSETQ. CDR3 amino acids: CASSLGQARDTEAFF. The CDR3 bases are TGCGCCAGCAGCTTGGGACAAGCACGGGACACTGAAGCTTTCTTT.

This chain joins TRBV6-8 and TRBJ1-5, with 7 positions matching TRBD1. Losses at the gene ends were 6 bases for V and 2 bases for J; bases not matched to a gene: 13. This CDR3 has 17 residues. Germline V gene lookup returns CDR1 MNHGY and CDR2 SAAAGT. The CDR3 sequence is CASRRTGSGGGNQPQHF. In DNA form, the CDR3 reads TGTGCCAGCAGAAGGACAGGCTCCGGGGGAGGCAATCAGCCCCAGCATTTT.